One and the same sample provided the 20 T cell receptor beta chains below, sequenced in a study of blood T cell repertoires in COVID-19. Profiling relied on immunoSEQ multiplex PCR, and the TCRdb table lists in-frame clones only, not all of them. The top ten hold about 2.2% of the sample, which has around 300,000 clones, roughly nine tenths seen once. The source material was peripheral blood. These receptors were collected from a woman between 25 and 40 years old with COVID-19, enrolled during active disease.

V gene TRBV30 combines with J gene TRBJ2-1; D is unclear. CDR3 length equals 15 residues. The V end was cut by 1 base, the J end by 8 bases, with 18 bases between. Germline CDR1 GTSNPN, CDR2 SVGIG (reference sequence). CDR3 DNA: TGTGCCTGGAGTGCTGGGCAACGAAGAGTCGATGAGCAGTTCTTC. Protein sequence: CAWSAGQRRVDEQFF.

The table lists this clone with a few counts. The chain has TRBV11-2 and TRBJ1-2; a possible D gene is TRBD1 (5 bases). CDR1 is SGHAT and CDR2 is FQNNGV in the germline V gene. V was clipped by 1 base and J by 3 bases, with 12 bases between them. This CDR3 contains 15 residues. CDR3 sequence: CASSLAAGSYYGYTF. The CDR3 DNA follows: TGTGCCAGCAGCTTAGCAGCAGGGTCATACTATGGCTACACCTTC.

The chain uses TRBV5-6 and TRBJ2-1, with 10 nucleotides matching TRBD2. CDR1 is SGHDT and CDR2 is YYEEEE in the germline V gene. There are 15 residues in the CDR3. J gave up 6 bases and V 3 bases, and 6 bases lay outside the gene matches. CDR3 in amino acids: CASSSLAGLFNEQFF. CDR3 DNA sequence: TGTGCCAGCAGCTCACTAGCGGGACTCTTCAATGAGCAGTTCTTC.

The chain has TRBV19 and TRBJ1-1; 7 bases are shared with TRBD1. CDR3 size: 16 residues. Germline loops: CDR1 LNHDA, CDR2 SQIVND (reference sequence). J lost 4 bases, V lost 2 bases, and 10 bases had no gene match. CDR3 nucleotide sequence: TGTGCCAGTAGTATAATTCAGGGGACAGCTGGCACTGAAGCTTTCTTT. This encodes CASSIIQGTAGTEAFF. Full variable domain (remainder filled in from reference TRBV19 and TRBJ1-1): DGGITQSPKYLFRKEGQNVTLSCEQNLNHDAMYWYRQDPGQGLRLIYYSQIVNDFQKGDIAEGYSVSREKKESFPLTVTSAQKNPTAFYLCASSIIQGTAGTEAFFGQGTRLTVV.

The chain couples TRBV7-9 to TRBJ2-1, with D possibly matching TRBD1 (6 bases). The CDR3 is made up of 12 amino acids. V lost 5 bases, J lost 11 bases, and 13 bases lay in between. CDR1 is SEHNR and CDR2 is FQNEAQ in the germline V gene (reference sequence). The DNA of the CDR3 is TGTGCCAGCAGCAAACAGGGCCCCCAGCAGTTCTTC. Translated: CASSKQGPQQFF.

V and J are TRBV19 and TRBJ1-5; 9 nucleotides line up with TRBD1. V was pared by 10 bases and J by 3 bases, with 22 bases of the junction left unmatched. CDR1 LNHDA and CDR2 SQIVND come from the germline V gene (reference sequence). This CDR3 is 19 amino acids long. CDR3 sequence (DNA): TGTGCCACCAACGGCGGTCCAGGGACAGGGTTTCCCTTCAATCAGCCCCAGCATTTT. Its translation is CATNGGPGTGFPFNQPQHF. Full variable domain (rest looked up from reference TRBV19 and TRBJ1-5): DGGITQSPKYLFRKEGQNVTLSCEQNLNHDAMYWYRQDPGQGLRLIYYSQIVNDFQKGDIAEGYSVSREKKESFPLTVTSAQKNPTAFYLCATNGGPGTGFPFNQPQHFGDGTRLSIL.

The chain joins TRBV19 to TRBJ1-1; possibly TRBD1 for D (6 bases). Germline V gene lookup returns CDR1 LNHDA and CDR2 SQIVND (reference sequence). The CDR3 contains 14 residues. V was shortened by 4 bases and J by 7 bases, with 16 bases between the two germline ends. CDR3 in DNA: TGTGCCAGTAGTAGGGGGGGCTCGACTCTTGAAGCTTTCTTT. It is translated as CASSRGGSTLEAFF. Combining the CDR3 with reference TRBV19 and TRBJ1-1 gives the whole variable domain DGGITQSPKYLFRKEGQNVTLSCEQNLNHDAMYWYRQDPGQGLRLIYYSQIVNDFQKGDIAEGYSVSREKKESFPLTVTSAQKNPTAFYLCASSRGGSTLEAFFGQGTRLTVV.

The chain links TRBV6-1 to TRBJ1-5, with 8 positions matching TRBD1. Trimming took 3 bases from V and 1 from J; bases not matched to a gene: 5. CDR3 size: 16 residues. The germline V gene encodes CDR1 MNHNS and CDR2 SASEGT. In nucleotides, the CDR3 is TGTGCCAGCAGTGAGCGGACAGGGTTCAGCAATCAGCCCCAGCATTTT. It encodes CASSERTGFSNQPQHF.

The gene calls are TRBV7-9 and TRBJ2-5; weak D call: TRBD1 (5 bases). This CDR3 has 16 amino acids. V was shortened by 1 base and J by 4 bases, with 16 bases between the two germline ends. Germline V CDR1 and CDR2: SEHNR, FQNEAQ (reference sequence). The CDR3 region has the DNA TGTGCCAGCAGCTTAGGCCCTACAGGCGTAGGAGAGACCCAGTACTTC. The encoded protein is CASSLGPTGVGETQYF.

This chain uses TRBV29-1 with TRBJ2-4, with D possibly TRBD2 on 5 matching bases. CDR3 length: 14 amino acids. V was clipped by 3 bases and J by 1 base, with 10 bases between them. Per germline, CDR1 SQVTM and CDR2 ANQGSEA. CDR3 amino acids: CSVDSSGAKNIQYF. DNA of the CDR3: TGCAGCGTTGATTCATCGGGGGCCAAAAACATTCAGTACTTC.

The chain is built from TRBV6-5 and TRBJ1-2; D might be TRBD1 (6 bases). Germline CDR1 reads MNHEY; CDR2 reads SVGAGI. CDR3 length: 13 amino acids. Trimming shortened V by 8 bases and J by 5 bases, and 15 bases separated the two germline ends. In DNA form, the CDR3 reads TGTGCCAGCTATTCCGCGGGGGCGTATGGCTACACCTTC. Translating it yields CASYSAGAYGYTF.

The V and J genes are TRBV9 and TRBJ1-4; D is uncertain. Germline CDR1 reads SGDLS; CDR2 reads YYNGEE. The CDR3 contains 16 residues. Trimming took 0 bases from V and 6 from J, leaving 15 bases between them. The DNA for the CDR3 is TGTGCCAGCAGCGTAGCTCACGGTGGAGCTTATGAAAAACTGTTTTTT. It specifies CASSVAHGGAYEKLFF. Looking up the rest from reference TRBV9 and TRBJ1-4 gives the full variable domain: DSGVTQTPKHLITATGQRVTLRCSPRSGDLSVYWYQQSLDQGLQFLIQYYNGEERAKGNILERFSAQQFPDLHSELNLSSLELGDSALYFCASSVAHGGAYEKLFFGSGTQLSVL.

This clone was recorded a few times. V is TRBV5-5 and J is TRBJ1-1; D remains unclear. Trimming cost V 2 bases and J 1 base, with 9 bases left between them. The CDR3 contains 14 residues. The germline V gene has CDR1 SGHKS and CDR2 YYEKEE (reference sequence). The CDR3 sequence is CASSFRVRNTEAFF. DNA of the CDR3: TGTGCCAGCAGCTTCCGGGTTAGGAACACTGAAGCTTTCTTT. Filled out from reference TRBV5-5 and TRBJ1-1, the complete variable domain reads DAGVTQSPTHLIKTRGQQVTLRCSPISGHKSVSWYQQVLGQGPQFIFQYYEKEERGRGNFPDRFSARQFPNYSSELNVNALLLGDSALYLCASSFRVRNTEAFFGQGTRLTVV.

The chain combines TRBV30 with TRBJ1-6, with 7 nucleotides matching TRBD1. Germline V gene sequence: CDR1 GTSNPN, CDR2 SVGIG (reference sequence). This CDR3 is built from 14 residues. V dropped 3 bases and J dropped 7; count of bases not matched to a gene: 6. CDR3 bases: TGTGCCTGGAGCAGGGGACAGCCGAATTCACCCCTCCACTTT. As protein: CAWSRGQPNSPLHF. Complete variable domain (other parts from reference TRBV30 and TRBJ1-6): SQTIHQWPATLVQPVGSPLSLECTVEGTSNPNLYWYRQAAGRGLQLLFYSVGIGQISSEVPQNLSASRPQDRQFILSSKKLLLSDSGFYLCAWSRGQPNSPLHFGNGTRLTVT.

This chain connects TRBV2 to TRBJ1-2; D is unclear. V dropped 6 bases and J dropped 1 base, with 15 bases sitting between them. CDR1 SNHLY and CDR2 FYNNEI come from the germline V gene. The CDR3 covers 15 residues. The CDR3 protein is CASRPSGSFNYGYTF. The DNA of the CDR3 is TGTGCCAGCAGGCCTTCCGGGTCGTTTAACTATGGCTACACCTTC.

V gene TRBV28 combines with J gene TRBJ2-1, with 9 bases that match TRBD2. Germline CDR1 is MDHEN and CDR2 is SYDVKM. Trimming removed 7 bases from V and 0 bases from J; junction bases left unmatched: 4. The CDR3 contains 15 residues. The CDR3 loop is CASILSGGSYNEQFF. Here the CDR3 DNA reads TGTGCCAGCATTCTTAGCGGGGGCTCCTACAATGAGCAGTTCTTC.

The chain employs TRBV11-2 and TRBJ2-1; unclear D gene. The V end lost 5 bases, the J end lost 2 bases, and 10 bases lay between the germline ends. The CDR3 runs 14 residues. Germline CDR1 reads SGHAT; CDR2 reads FQNNGV. The CDR3 protein is CASSPYGPYNEQFF. The CDR3 DNA reads TGTGCCAGCAGCCCGTATGGGCCCTACAATGAGCAGTTCTTC.

This chain joins TRBV2 and TRBJ1-2, with D perhaps matching TRBD1 (6 bases). Deletions cut 2 bases from V and 0 bases from J, with 16 bases between. Germline CDR1 is SNHLY and CDR2 is FYNNEI. The CDR3 has 17 amino acids. CDR3 in DNA: TGTGCCAGCAGTGAATTGGGTTGGGGGGGGCCTAACTATGGCTACACCTTC. It translates to CASSELGWGGPNYGYTF.

This chain links TRBV10-3 with TRBJ1-1, with 7 bases aligning to TRBD1. The CDR3 extends over 14 amino acids. Looked up from germline, CDR1 is ENHRY and CDR2 is SYGVKD. V lost 5 bases, J lost 7 bases, and 10 bases stayed unmatched. The CDR3 bases are TGTGCCATCAGTCCCCTGAAGGGGGCGGGTGAAGCTTTCTTT. This encodes CAISPLKGAGEAFF.

The V call is TRBV5-1, the J call TRBJ1-3, with 9 nucleotides matching TRBD1. The CDR3 covers 16 residues. The junction had 2 bases not matched to a gene; V was cut back by 0 bases and J by 1 base. Germline V gene data show CDR1 as SGHRS and CDR2 as YFSETQ. The CDR3 coding sequence is TGCGCCAGCAGCTTGGCACAGGGGGCGTCTGGAAACACCATATATTTT. This translates into CASSLAQGASGNTIYF.